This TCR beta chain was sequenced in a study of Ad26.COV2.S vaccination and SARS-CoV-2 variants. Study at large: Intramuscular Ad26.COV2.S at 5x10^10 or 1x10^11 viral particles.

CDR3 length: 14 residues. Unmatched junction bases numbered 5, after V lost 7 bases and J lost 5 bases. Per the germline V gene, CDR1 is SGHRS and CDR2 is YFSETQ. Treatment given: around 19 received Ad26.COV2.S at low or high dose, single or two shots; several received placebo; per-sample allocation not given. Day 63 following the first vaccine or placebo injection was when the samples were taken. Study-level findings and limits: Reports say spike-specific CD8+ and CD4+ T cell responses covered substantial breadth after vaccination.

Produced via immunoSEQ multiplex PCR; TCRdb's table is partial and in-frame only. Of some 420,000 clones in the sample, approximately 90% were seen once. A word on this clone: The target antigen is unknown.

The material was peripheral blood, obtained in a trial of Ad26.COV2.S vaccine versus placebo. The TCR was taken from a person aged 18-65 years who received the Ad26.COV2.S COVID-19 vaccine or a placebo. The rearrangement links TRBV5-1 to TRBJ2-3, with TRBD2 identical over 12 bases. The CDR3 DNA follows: TGCGCCAGCCAGGGACTAGCGGGTCAAGATACGCAGTATTTT. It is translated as CASQGLAGQDTQYF.